The source of this T cell receptor (beta chain) is a study of T cell responses to AZD1222 COVID-19 vaccine. General study points: Rises in breadth and depth of Spike-specific TCRs came after two AZD1222 doses.

In regard to this clone: Antigen: not known.

The CDR3 is made up of 15 amino acids. Per germline, CDR1 KGHSH and CDR2 LQKENI. Deletions cut 3 bases from V and 7 bases from J, with 15 bases between. Measured with immunoSEQ multiplex PCR; TCRdb has only the in-frame clones, and not every one. Of some 140,000 clones detected, approximately 90% appear once; the ten largest clones hold around 2.7%. The TCR comes from an adult in good health. The sample consisted of peripheral blood, taken on day 0 of AZD1222 vaccination. The genes are TRBV18 and TRBJ2-2; D uncertain. The CDR3 coding sequence is TGTGCCAGCTCACCTGAGTTGAGGAAAATCGGGGAGCTGTTTTTT. Translating gives CASSPELRKIGELFF.